One sample yielded the 24 T cell receptor beta chains listed below, sequenced in a study of blood T cell repertoires in COVID-19. Clones were sequenced by immunoSEQ multiplex PCR, and TCRdb holds only the in-frame ones, with some missing. The table includes roughly 300,000 clones, over 75% detected once. Input material: PBMCs or T cells enriched from blood (not recorded which). These receptors all come from a woman aged 18-29 years who had recovered from COVID-19.

The table lists this clone with a count of one. As DNA, the CDR3 is TGTGCCAGCAGTTCAGGGGGGTACGAGCAGTACTTC. It encodes CASSSGGYEQYF. The chain combines TRBV27 with TRBJ2-7, with D possibly TRBD1 on 7 matching bases. Germline V lookup: CDR1 MNHEY, CDR2 SMNVEV (reference sequence). The V gene lost 4 bases and the J gene lost 4 bases, with 8 bases spanning the gap. This CDR3 comprises 12 residues.

The V gene is TRBV5-4, the J gene TRBJ1-2; TRBD1 is a possible D gene (5 bases). This CDR3 region has 14 residues. Trimming removed 1 base at V and 4 bases at J, with 11 bases between. CDR1 is SGHNT, CDR2 YYREEE, per germline (reference sequence). CDR3 in DNA: TGTGCCAGCAGCTTGCAGGGTCTCGGCTATGGCTACACCTTC. Translation gives CASSLQGLGYGYTF. The variable domain in full, completed from reference TRBV5-4 and TRBJ1-2, reads ETGVTQSPTHLIKTRGQQVTLRCSSQSGHNTVSWYQQALGQGPQFIFQYYREEENGRGNFPPRFSGLQFPNYSSELNVNALELDDSALYLCASSLQGLGYGYTFGSGTRLTVV.

This chain links TRBV13 with TRBJ2-3; TRBD2 matches 8 bases. The J segment lost 4 bases and the V segment lost 5 bases, leaving 14 bases of the junction unmatched. Germline CDR1 and CDR2: PRHDT and FYEKMQ (reference sequence). The CDR3 is 17 amino acids. The CDR3 sequence is CASSPPSRGLVADTQYF. The CDR3 nucleotides read TGTGCCAGCAGCCCCCCGTCGCGGGGACTAGTAGCAGATACGCAGTATTTT.

This chain uses TRBV2 with TRBJ2-3; perhaps TRBD2 as D (5 bases). V was shortened by 6 bases and J by 4 bases, with 8 bases between the two germline ends. The CDR3 totals 12 residues. Germline V CDR1 and CDR2: SNHLY, FYNNEI. CDR3 in DNA: TGTGCCAGCAGCGCGGAGGCAGATACGCAGTATTTT. Protein sequence: CASSAEADTQYF.

The chain uses TRBV29-1 and TRBJ1-2; 9 nucleotides line up with TRBD1. The CDR3 runs to 13 residues. The germline gives CDR1 SQVTM, CDR2 ANQGSEA. The V and J ends lost 6 bases and 2 bases, in that order; junction bases with no gene match: 4. CDR3 nucleotide sequence: TGCAGCGTCAGGACAGGGGACAACTATGGCTACACCTTC. Translating it yields CSVRTGDNYGYTF.

The chain recombines TRBV27 with TRBJ1-6, with 7 nucleotides matching TRBD1. The V gene's germline CDR1 is MNHEY and CDR2 SMNVEV (reference sequence). Trimming at V came to 4 bases and at J to 3 bases, leaving 12 bases not matched to a gene. This CDR3 region has 18 residues. The CDR3 DNA follows: TGTGCCAGCAGTTCAAGGGGGCCATCAAGGGGCTATAATTCACCCCTCCACTTT. Its translation is CASSSRGPSRGYNSPLHF.

The rearrangement joins TRBV28 to TRBJ1-1; 12 bases are shared with TRBD1. The CDR3 runs 16 residues. J lost 4 bases, V lost 5 bases, and 8 bases had no gene match. CDR1 is MDHEN, CDR2 SYDVKM, per germline. CDR3 DNA sequence: TGTGCCAGCAGTCCGTGGACGGGACAGGGGGCCACTGAAGCTTTCTTT. Protein: CASSPWTGQGATEAFF.

V and J are TRBV19 and TRBJ1-1, with TRBD1 identical over 9 bases. Germline CDR1 LNHDA, CDR2 SQIVND (reference sequence). J gave up 4 bases and V 6 bases, and 12 bases lay outside the gene matches. The CDR3 contains 16 residues. The CDR3 protein is CASSLNGRQGGTEAFF. The CDR3 coding sequence is TGTGCCAGTAGCCTTAACGGCCGACAGGGGGGCACTGAAGCTTTCTTT.

CDR3 coding DNA: TGTGCCAGCAGCTTCAGACCCGGGGAGCAGTACTTC. Its protein is CASSFRPGEQYF. The gene calls are TRBV5-6 and TRBJ2-7; D remains ambiguous. V shed 2 bases and J shed 7 bases, with 10 bases lying between them. CDR1 SGHDT and CDR2 YYEEEE come from the germline V gene. The CDR3 is 12 residues long.

The V and J genes are TRBV18 and TRBJ1-2, with 8 bases that match TRBD1. Germline loops: CDR1 KGHSH, CDR2 LQKENI. V lost 5 bases to trimming and J lost 3 bases; unmatched junction nucleotides: 2. This CDR3 has 13 amino acids. The CDR3 spells CASSEDRDYGYTF. CDR3 nucleotide sequence: TGTGCCAGCTCAGAGGACAGGGACTATGGCTACACCTTC.

The chain recombines TRBV18 with TRBJ2-5; TRBD1 matches 7 bases. Germline CDR1 reads KGHSH; CDR2 reads LQKENI. The ends lost 1 base at V and 2 bases at J; junction bases unmatched: 4. There are 15 residues in the CDR3. The CDR3 bases are TGTGCCAGCTCACCACTTTCAGGGGGACAAGAGACCCAGTACTTC. This sequence encodes CASSPLSGGQETQYF.

The V gene is TRBV4-1, the J gene TRBJ2-1, with 12 bases matching TRBD2. Germline V gene lookup returns CDR1 MGHRA and CDR2 YSYEKL. After removal of 0 bases from V and 7 bases from J, the junction contained 19 bases not matched to a gene. This CDR3 spans 21 amino acids. DNA of the CDR3: TGCGCCAGCAGCCAAGAGTGGGCTAGCGGGAGGGTGACGGAGACCAAAAATGAGCAGTTCTTC. It codes for CASSQEWASGRVTETKNEQFF.

This clone was counted once. The genes are TRBV19 and TRBJ1-2, with unresolved D. The CDR3 sequence is 13 residues long. V lost 2 bases and J lost 5, with 9 bases in between. Germline CDR1 reads LNHDA; CDR2 reads SQIVND (reference sequence). The DNA for the CDR3 is TGTGCCAGTAGTATACTGGGCGTTTATGGCTACACCTTC. Amino acids: CASSILGVYGYTF. The whole variable domain, filled in from reference TRBV19 and TRBJ1-2, reads DGGITQSPKYLFRKEGQNVTLSCEQNLNHDAMYWYRQDPGQGLRLIYYSQIVNDFQKGDIAEGYSVSREKKESFPLTVTSAQKNPTAFYLCASSILGVYGYTFGSGTRLTVV.

This chain joins TRBV3-1 (or the pseudogene TRBV3-2) and TRBJ1-6; TRBD1 matches 10 bases. V was clipped by 3 bases and J by 2 bases; unmatched bases: 7. The CDR3 has 18 amino acids. CDR1 and CDR2 from the germline V gene are LGHDT and YNNKEL (reference sequence). CDR3 DNA: TGTGCCAGCAGCCAGGGCGGACAGGGGGGGACCTATAATTCACCCCTCCACTTT. As protein: CASSQGGQGGTYNSPLHF.

This chain links TRBV5-5 with TRBJ1-5, with D tentatively TRBD1 (6 bases). The V gene's germline CDR1 is SGHKS and CDR2 YYEKEE (reference sequence). The CDR3 length is 16 residues. Between the trimmed V and J ends, which lost 4 bases and 0 bases, there was a span of 14 bases. The CDR3 nucleotides are TGTGCCAGCAGCCCGGTGACAGGTAATAGCAATCAGCCCCAGCATTTT. Encoded protein: CASSPVTGNSNQPQHF.

This clone was seen a single time. The V call is TRBV3-1 (or the pseudogene TRBV3-2), the J call TRBJ2-1; maybe TRBD2 (5 bases). Germline V gene data show CDR1 as LGHDT and CDR2 as YNNKEL (reference sequence). This CDR3 is built from 16 residues. Trimming took off 0 bases at V and 3 bases at J, with 12 bases between the two ends. CDR3 amino acids: CASSQDDPAGYNEQFF. The CDR3 bases are TGTGCCAGCAGCCAAGATGACCCGGCGGGCTACAATGAGCAGTTCTTC.

This rearrangement joins TRBV6-5 to TRBJ1-2; D is perhaps TRBD1 (5 bases). Looked up from germline, CDR1 is MNHEY and CDR2 is SVGAGI. The CDR3 sequence is 14 residues long. V was clipped by 7 bases and J by 4 bases, with 16 bases between them. The CDR3 spells CASTNAGLSYGYTF. The CDR3 region has the DNA TGTGCCAGCACCAACGCGGGACTCTCCTATGGCTACACCTTC.

V is TRBV11-3 and J is TRBJ2-3, with 12 bases aligning to TRBD2. Germline loops: CDR1 SGHNT, CDR2 YENEEA. After removal of 4 bases from V and 0 bases from J, the junction contained 2 bases not matched to a gene. The CDR3 sequence is 16 residues long. The CDR3 protein is CASSSGTSGSTDTQYF. DNA for the CDR3: TGTGCCAGCAGCTCGGGGACTAGCGGGAGCACAGATACGCAGTATTTT.

The chain links TRBV7-3 to TRBJ1-2; 7 positions match TRBD1. CDR3 length: 15 residues. The ends lost 5 bases at V and 4 bases at J; junction bases unmatched: 10. CDR1 and CDR2 from the germline V gene are SGHTA and FQGTGA. CDR3 nucleotides: TGTGCCAGCAGCCTGGGACAGAACTACCCCTATGGCTACACCTTC. This encodes CASSLGQNYPYGYTF.

This chain connects TRBV6-5 to TRBJ1-2; tentative D call: TRBD1 (5 bases). V shed 1 base and J shed 2 bases, with 14 bases lying between them. CDR3 length: 16 amino acids. Germline assignment: CDR1 MNHEY and CDR2 SVGAGI. Written as DNA, the CDR3 is TGTGCCAGCAGTTACTACTTTGCAGGGTCCAACTATGGCTACACCTTC. Residues: CASSYYFAGSNYGYTF.

The rearrangement uses TRBV9 and TRBJ1-5; 11 nucleotides align to TRBD1. With V trimmed by 5 bases and J by 1 base, 11 bases remained unmatched. Germline loops: CDR1 SGDLS, CDR2 YYNGEE. This CDR3 spans 18 amino acids. CDR3 in DNA: TGTGCCAGCAGTGGGGGGACAGGGGGTTCCGTAAGCAATCAGCCCCAGCATTTT. As protein: CASSGGTGGSVSNQPQHF.

The chain carries TRBV10-1 and TRBJ2-4; 7 nucleotides agree with TRBD1. Losses at the gene ends were 5 bases for V and 0 bases for J; bases not matched to a gene: 7. The CDR3 contains 16 residues. CDR1 and CDR2 (germline): WNHNN, SYGVQD (reference sequence). CDR3 loop: CASSKQGDLAKNIQYF. In DNA, the CDR3 is TGCGCCAGCAGTAAGCAGGGGGATTTAGCCAAAAACATTCAGTACTTC.

The chain joins TRBV7-2 to TRBJ2-7; unclear D gene. V was shortened by 3 bases and J by 0 bases, with 12 bases between the two germline ends. Germline V gene lookup returns CDR1 SGHTA and CDR2 FQGNSA. This CDR3 is 15 amino acids long. This CDR3 reads CASSLSPASSYEQYF. CDR3 DNA sequence: TGTGCCAGCAGCTTGAGTCCAGCGAGCTCCTACGAGCAGTACTTC.

The chain recombines TRBV21-1 with TRBJ2-3; TRBD2, the table's D call, was not compared with the DNA. TRBV21-1 is designated a pseudogene. This CDR3 spans 15 amino acids. In nucleotides, the CDR3 is TGTGCCAGCAGTCCCATGGTTCCCTACACAGATACGCAGTATTTT. Translating it yields CASSPMVPYTDTQYF.